The rows below give T cell receptor beta chains drawn from one sample of a study of T cells after yellow fever vaccination. TCRdb independently ran MiXCR on the 5' RACE reads; one entry per CDR3 protein. The repertoire holds around 610,000 distinct CDR3 sequences, with roughly 13% as singletons. The input for sequencing was PBMCs, taken on the day of the yellow fever booster vaccination. These receptor sequences come from a man under 40 who received the YFV17D yellow fever vaccine. The CDR3 runs from the conserved cysteine through the conserved F or W.

V	J	length	CDR3
TRBV20-1	TRBJ2-1	17	CCARPSSGISSYNEQFF
TRBV20-1	TRBJ1-2	14	CSATRDNGYYGYTF
TRBV18	TRBJ2-2	13	CASSPFQTGELFF
TRBV29-1	TRBJ2-1	15	CSVRGQTLSYNEQFF
TRBV6-1	TRBJ2-1	12	CASSTGVGEQFF
TRBV6-2/TRBV6-3	TRBJ1-5	15	CASSYRPLSNQPQHF
TRBV9	TRBJ2-3	14	CASSVDTSGDTQYF
TRBV4-2	TRBJ2-5	18	CASSQWDTGTVEGETQYF
TRBV5-1	TRBJ2-1	12	CASSWGVNEQFF
TRBV5-1	TRBJ2-1	16	CASSPQGTSGYNEQFF
TRBV3-1	TRBJ2-1	15	CASSLWDRGHNEQFF
TRBV28	TRBJ2-7	16	CASNPGGGGRFYEQYF
TRBV5-1	TRBJ2-5	18	CASSLAQRLAGEQETQYF
TRBV20-1	TRBJ2-3	16	CCARDQRTGFRNTQYF
TRBV6-2/TRBV6-3	TRBJ2-1	12	CASSSSQREQFF
TRBV29-1	TRBJ1-2	11	CSVESFGGYTF
TRBV18	TRBJ2-3	14	CASSPAAGADTQYF
TRBV5-1	TRBJ2-1	18	CASRTSWSTAFSYNEQFF
TRBV7-2	TRBJ2-3	15	CASSFFTSGRPTQYF
TRBV19	TRBJ2-6	17	CASIKLGTTTGANVLTF
TRBV9	TRBJ2-7	15	CASSVESTSSYEQYF
TRBV28	TRBJ2-1	15	CASSISGTLYNEQFF
TRBV4-2	TRBJ2-5	16	CASSQYSGGTQETQYF
TRBV9	TRBJ1-6	16	CASSVDGGSYNSPLHF
TRBV29-1	TRBJ1-2	13	CSVELFSVYGYTF
TRBV30	TRBJ2-7	13	CAWSLAGAYEQYF
TRBV27	TRBJ1-2	14	CASSLSTGSGGYTF
TRBV28	TRBJ2-5	13	CASSRASQETQYF
TRBV29-1	TRBJ2-1	12	CSVVVLYNEQFF
TRBV4-2	TRBJ1-2	16	CASSQEGIGVYGSYTF
TRBV20-1	TRBJ2-5	14	CSAGKSGRSETQYF
TRBV9	TRBJ1-4	13	CASSDSTGGKLFF
TRBV5-4	TRBJ2-7	14	CASSGGREPNEQYF
TRBV6-5	TRBJ2-7	15	CASSYSAGQLYEQYF
TRBV20-1	TRBJ2-7	14	CSAIKDGALYEQYF
TRBV3-1	TRBJ2-5	13	CASSQSRVETQYF
TRBV7-9	TRBJ2-1	17	CASSIIWTSGPSFEQFF
TRBV28	TRBJ1-2	13	CASSNFLVDGYTF
TRBV20-1	TRBJ2-7	12	CSAPRTPYEQYF
TRBV28	TRBJ2-6	13	CAISPGGANVLTF
TRBV7-2	TRBJ1-2	15	CASRVRAGMDYGYTF
TRBV16	TRBJ2-6	16	CASSQSISSGANVLTF
TRBV6-1	TRBJ2-1	15	CASSPQGEMGPEQFF
TRBV11-2	TRBJ1-4	13	CASSFDRDEKLFF
TRBV13	TRBJ2-5	14	CASSFGGSGETQYF
TRBV12-3/TRBV12-4	TRBJ1-1	14	CASRMTGINTEAFF
TRBV3-1	TRBJ2-1	15	CASSQEAGLSNEQFF
TRBV11-2	TRBJ1-3	18	CASSFSPSGGSFGNTIYF
TRBV5-1	TRBJ2-7	14	CASSSQAGIYEQYF